The T cell receptor (beta chain) under discussion was sequenced for a study of regulatory T cells in long-lasting Graves disease (dated by TCRdb to the early 2020s). As for the study more broadly: Antithyroid drugs had been taken for less than 3 months by newly diagnosed Graves' disease patients. Patients with persistent Graves' disease were compared with patients with newly diagnosed Graves' disease using TCR sequencing and RNA sequencing of peripheral blood. The study was registered as a clinical trial and conducted in China. A total of 35 or so samples were covered by TCR sequencing, comprising roughly 13 persistent and around 20 newly diagnosed Graves' disease patients. Beyond this particular receptor, the publication reports: Peripheral blood alone was examined, since thyroid tissue, which constituted the primary lesion, could not be accessed. TRBV28, TRBJ1-2 and TRBJ2-5 were preferentially used in persistent disease, while TRBV20-1 and TRBJ2-1 were favored in newly diagnosed disease. The small sample size was acknowledged by the authors as a limitation that may reduce accuracy. Compared with newly diagnosed patients, patients with persistent Graves' disease had lower TCR Shannon entropy and fewer highly expanded clones, which suggests clonal expansion. Only the TCR beta chain was sequenced and analyzed. Patients with persistent disease shared more public clonotypes (about 2,900) than newly diagnosed patients did (nearly 1,000).

Taken from the germline V gene, the CDR1 and CDR2 loops are SGDLS and YYNGEE. There are 18 amino acids in the CDR3, from cysteine to phenylalanine inclusive. This entry keeps only the CDR3 DNA: 54 bases, framed from base 1. Clipping removes 0 bases from V and 0 bases from J, with 6 as the unmatched junction base count. This clonotype was recorded at least ten times. Its specific antigen is unknown. No much larger clone exists at a distance of one base, and base qualities are not known. The sample's time point label, decoded: newly diagnosed GD, antithyroid drugs for less than 3 months. RNA was extracted from PBMCs in TRIzol for both TCR sequencing and RNA sequencing. The diagnosis of Graves' disease was made according to American Thyroid Association guidelines. The patients came from an endocrinology department in Xi'an, China. From each patient, approximately 9.9 milliliters of peripheral blood was collected into an EDTA anticoagulant tube. Ficoll Paque Plus density gradient separation was used to isolate PBMCs, and no additional T cell sorting was done. An Agilent 2100 Bioanalyzer and agarose gel were used to check RNA quality, while a NanoDrop 2000 measured RNA concentration.

The method behind the library was multiplex PCR. Instrument used: Illumina HiSeq 4000. TCR beta libraries were built with iRepertoire HTBI primers and Arm-PCR amplification of CDR3 regions. Gel purification was performed on PCR products prior to sequencing. The original pipeline was this. A total of under 80 TRBV and approximately 15 TRBJ segments were identified across samples and were used for gene usage analysis of CDR3 amino acid clonotypes. COPE and FqMerger were used to merge the filtered high-quality paired reads into contigs. BLAST was used to align contigs to the IMGT TRBV, TRBD and TRBJ reference genes, and CDR3 was defined following IMGT. Any clonotype with a frequency above 0.1% was counted as a highly expanded clone. Shannon entropy was used to measure repertoire diversity, and the Gini coefficient was used to measure V-J evenness. A clonotype found in more than one individual was treated as public. The public reads were run again by TCRdb, first through fastp at Q25 and then through MiXCR, and only productive beta chains were kept. Records with the same CDR3 protein are collapsed into one entry carrying the most frequent genes and DNA. The V and J calls come from TCRdb's annotation, not from the publication. The sample yields roughly 350,000 distinct CDR3 sequences; about 17% were counted once. Around 20% of the sample is in the top ten clones.

This sample was shared with a second study, whose subject was T cells in Graves' hyperthyroidism and ophthalmopathy. Taken from the second paper: Stable Graves' hyperthyroidism was defined as no progression to ophthalmopathy during 18 months of follow-up. Hyperthyroidism patients were newly diagnosed, had a disease duration of under 2 months, and were aged 18 to 65 years. Exclusion was applied to patients with uncontrolled infections, other autoimmune diseases, pregnancy or lactation. Diagnoses relied on clinical symptoms, serum thyroxine and TRAb, thyroid ultrasound and orbital computed tomography. The first round of RT-PCR for the TCR CDR3 was performed with the HTBI primer set and the Qiagen OneStep RT-PCR kit. Most expanded thyroid clonotypes (frequency above 0.001) were also found in blood, which suggests that blood repertoires may mirror thyroid immune responses. A model built on a 13 V-J signature distinguished ophthalmopathy from stable hyperthyroidism, reaching approximately 89% sensitivity and approximately 83% specificity in cross-validation and 80%/75% in testing. In validation, progression to ophthalmopathy was predicted by the model with nearly 71% sensitivity and 72.22% specificity, a median of around 6.5 months before onset. A discovery cohort of approximately 100 patients, approximately 44 with Graves' ophthalmopathy and about 60 with stable Graves' hyperthyroidism, was used to find distinguishing TCR V-J signatures. An independent validation cohort of about 20 hyperthyroidism patients and more than 15 patients who later progressed to ophthalmopathy tested prospective prediction of ophthalmopathy. The roughly 100 discovery patients were randomly divided into training and test sets at a 7:3 ratio. In addition, the study compared T-cell repertoires in thyroid tissue and in blood from several Graves' hyperthyroidism patients. After blood sampling, hyperthyroidism patients were treated with methimazole at a starting dose of 30 mg daily, and ophthalmopathy patients were treated with high-dose intravenous methylprednisolone. Libraries were constructed in a second round of multiplex PCR, after which size selection and purification were performed. Paired-end sequencing of the libraries was performed with 100 bp reads on an Illumina HiSeq2000. SOAPnuke was used to process the raw data, removing reads that contained adapters or uncalled bases, had a mean Phred below 15, or lacked an exact match to the constant primer or identifier. COPE v1.2.5 was used to merge the high-quality paired reads, and each unique nucleotide sequence was defined as a clonotype. MiTCR v1.1 was used to align clonotypes to the IMGT TRBV, TRBD and TRBJ reference segments. The analysis was restricted to V-J combinations with a frequency above 0.0001, which together covered approximately 99% of the repertoires. The TCS score was defined as the ratio of F50 (clonal expansion) to E x V (chaos), calculated using BLOSUM62-based TCRdist between CDR3 peptides within each V-J. Welch's t-statistics and random forest reduced some 510 V-J features to 13, which were used in a naive Bayes classifier (R e1071). Sample size was not statistically predetermined, and investigators were not blinded to group allocation. TCR Vbeta CDR3 sequencing of 130 to 150 peripheral blood samples (roughly 43 ophthalmopathy, approximately 80 hyperthyroidism and roughly 17 progressor patients) is reported in the paper.

The input for sequencing was peripheral blood mononuclear cells (PBMCs), taken at new diagnosis, from a patient treated with antithyroid drugs. The rearrangement combines TRBV9 with TRBJ2-3; the central 11 bases match TRBD2. This clonotype was sampled from a woman aged 18 to 35 with Graves disease. Donor details come from another sample of the same person, matched by shared clones. The CDR3 region has the sequence CASSVGGSGGASTDTQYF. DNA sequence: TGTGCCAGCAGCGTAGGCGGTAGCGGGGGGGCTAGCACAGATACGCAGTATTTT.